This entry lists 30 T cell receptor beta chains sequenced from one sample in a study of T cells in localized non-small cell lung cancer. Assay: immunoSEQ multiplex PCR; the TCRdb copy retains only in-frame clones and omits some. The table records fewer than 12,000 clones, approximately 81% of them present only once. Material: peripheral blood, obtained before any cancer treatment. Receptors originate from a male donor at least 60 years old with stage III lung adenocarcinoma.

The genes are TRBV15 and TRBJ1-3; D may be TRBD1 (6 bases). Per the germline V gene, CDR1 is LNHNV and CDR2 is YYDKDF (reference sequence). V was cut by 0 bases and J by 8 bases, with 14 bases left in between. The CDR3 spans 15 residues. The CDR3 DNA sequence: TGTGCCACCAGCAGAGACAGGGGCGGGTATGACACCATATATTTT. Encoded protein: CATSRDRGGYDTIYF.

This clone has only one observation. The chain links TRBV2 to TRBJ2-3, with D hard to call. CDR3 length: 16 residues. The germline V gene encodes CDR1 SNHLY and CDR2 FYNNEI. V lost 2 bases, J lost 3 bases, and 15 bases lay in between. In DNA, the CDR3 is TGTGCCAGCAGTGAAAGGCCATCCAAAGCGACAGATACGCAGTATTTT. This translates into CASSERPSKATDTQYF.

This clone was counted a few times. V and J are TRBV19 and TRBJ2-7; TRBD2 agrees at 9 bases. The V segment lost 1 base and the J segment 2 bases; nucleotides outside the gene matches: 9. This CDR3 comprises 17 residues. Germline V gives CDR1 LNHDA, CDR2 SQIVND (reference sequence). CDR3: CASSIGISGSGPYEQYF. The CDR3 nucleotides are TGTGCCAGTAGTATAGGGATTAGCGGGAGTGGACCCTACGAGCAGTACTTC.

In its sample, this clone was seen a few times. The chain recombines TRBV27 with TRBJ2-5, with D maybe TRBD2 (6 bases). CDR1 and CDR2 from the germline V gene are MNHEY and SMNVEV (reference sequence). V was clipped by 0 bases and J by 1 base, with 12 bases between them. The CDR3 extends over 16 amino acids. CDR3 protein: CASSLSSTSPQETQYF. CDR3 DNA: TGTGCCAGCAGTTTATCGTCTACTAGCCCCCAAGAGACCCAGTACTTC.

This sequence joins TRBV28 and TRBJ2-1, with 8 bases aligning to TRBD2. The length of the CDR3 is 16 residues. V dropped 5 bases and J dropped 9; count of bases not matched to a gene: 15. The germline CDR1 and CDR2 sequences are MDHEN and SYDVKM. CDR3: CASSPLVTGGRIEQFF. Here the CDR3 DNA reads TGTGCCAGCAGTCCCCTTGTGACGGGGGGGCGTATTGAGCAGTTCTTC.

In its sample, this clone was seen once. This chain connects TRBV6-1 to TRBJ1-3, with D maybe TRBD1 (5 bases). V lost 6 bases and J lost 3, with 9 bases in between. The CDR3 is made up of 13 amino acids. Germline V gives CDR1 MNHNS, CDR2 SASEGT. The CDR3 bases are TGTGCCAGCAGGACAGAAATTGGAAACACCATATATTTT. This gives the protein CASRTEIGNTIYF.

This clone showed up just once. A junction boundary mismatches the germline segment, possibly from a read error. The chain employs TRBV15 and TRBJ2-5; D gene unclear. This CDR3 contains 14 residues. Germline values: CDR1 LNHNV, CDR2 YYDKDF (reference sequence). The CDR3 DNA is TGTGCCACCACCCACCACCGCGACCAAGAGACCCGGTACTTC. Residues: CATTHHRDQETRYF.

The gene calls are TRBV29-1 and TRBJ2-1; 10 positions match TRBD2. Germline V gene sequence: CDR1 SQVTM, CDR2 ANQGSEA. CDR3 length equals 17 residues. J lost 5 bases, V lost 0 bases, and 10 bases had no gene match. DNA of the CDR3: TGCAGCGTTGAAGATCGGTCAGCGGGGGGGCGTAACAATGAGCAGTTCTTC. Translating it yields CSVEDRSAGGRNNEQFF.

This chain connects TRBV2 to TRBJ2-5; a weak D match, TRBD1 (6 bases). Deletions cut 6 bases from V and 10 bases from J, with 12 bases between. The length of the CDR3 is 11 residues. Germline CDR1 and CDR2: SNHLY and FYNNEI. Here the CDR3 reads CASRKGDNQYF. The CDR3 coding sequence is TGTGCCAGCAGGAAGGGGGACAACCAGTACTTC.

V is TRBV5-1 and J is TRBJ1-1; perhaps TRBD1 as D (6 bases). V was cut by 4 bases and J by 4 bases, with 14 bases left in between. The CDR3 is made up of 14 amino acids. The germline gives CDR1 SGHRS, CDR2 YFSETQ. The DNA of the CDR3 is TGCGCCAGCAGCCAACAGGGTAGGGGCACTGAAGCTTTCTTT. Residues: CASSQQGRGTEAFF.

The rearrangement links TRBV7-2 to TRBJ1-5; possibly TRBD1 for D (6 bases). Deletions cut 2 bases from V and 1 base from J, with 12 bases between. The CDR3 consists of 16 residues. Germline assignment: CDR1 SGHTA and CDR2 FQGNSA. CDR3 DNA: TGTGCCAGCAGCTTAAGGGGGGGGTCAAGCAATCAGCCCCAGCATTTT. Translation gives CASSLRGGSSNQPQHF.

The CDR3 nucleotides read TGTGCCAGCAGCCTCCCGGAGACCCAGTACTTC. Translation: CASSLPETQYF. V is TRBV11-2 and J is TRBJ2-5; no reliable D call. V was cut by 5 bases and J by 5 bases, with 6 bases left in between. Germline CDR1 SGHAT, CDR2 FQNNGV. The length of the CDR3 is 11 residues.

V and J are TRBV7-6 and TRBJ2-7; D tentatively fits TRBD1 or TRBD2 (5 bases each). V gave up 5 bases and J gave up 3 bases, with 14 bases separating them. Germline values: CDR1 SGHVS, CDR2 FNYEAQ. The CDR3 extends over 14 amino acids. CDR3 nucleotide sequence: TGTGCCAGCAGCCGCCGGGACCGAGACTACGAGCAGTACTTC. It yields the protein CASSRRDRDYEQYF. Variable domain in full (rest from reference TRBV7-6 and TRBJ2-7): GAGVSQSPRYKVTKRGQDVALRCDPISGHVSLYWYRQALGQGPEFLTYFNYEAQQDKSGLPNDRFSAERPEGSISTLTIQRTEQRDSAMYRCASSRRDRDYEQYFGPGTRLTVT.

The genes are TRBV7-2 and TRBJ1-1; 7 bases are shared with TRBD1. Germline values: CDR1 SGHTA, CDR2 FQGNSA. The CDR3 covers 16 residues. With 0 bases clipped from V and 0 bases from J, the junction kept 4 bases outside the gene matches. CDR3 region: CASSLAGGQMNTEAFF. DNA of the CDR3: TGTGCCAGCAGCTTAGCGGGGGGACAGATGAACACTGAAGCTTTCTTT.

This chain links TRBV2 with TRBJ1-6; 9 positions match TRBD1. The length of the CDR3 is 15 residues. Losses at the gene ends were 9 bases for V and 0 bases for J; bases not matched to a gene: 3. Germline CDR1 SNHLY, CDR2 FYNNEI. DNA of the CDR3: TGTGCCAGGACGGACAGGGGCTCCTATAATTCACCCCTCCACTTT. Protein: CARTDRGSYNSPLHF.

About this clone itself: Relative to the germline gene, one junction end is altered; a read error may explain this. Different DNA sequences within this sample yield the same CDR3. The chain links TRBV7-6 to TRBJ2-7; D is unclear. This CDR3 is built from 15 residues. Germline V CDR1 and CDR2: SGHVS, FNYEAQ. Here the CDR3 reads CASSLGGVHSYEQYF. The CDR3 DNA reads TGTGCCAGCAGCTTAGGTGGGGTTCACTCCTACGAGCAGTACTTT.

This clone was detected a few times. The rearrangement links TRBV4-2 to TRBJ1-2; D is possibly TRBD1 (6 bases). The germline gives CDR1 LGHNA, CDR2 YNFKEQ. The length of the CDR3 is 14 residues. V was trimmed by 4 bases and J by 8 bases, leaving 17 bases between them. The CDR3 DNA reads TGTGCCAGCAGCCGGATCGCGGGGGGCGAAGGCTACACCTTC. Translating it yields CASSRIAGGEGYTF.

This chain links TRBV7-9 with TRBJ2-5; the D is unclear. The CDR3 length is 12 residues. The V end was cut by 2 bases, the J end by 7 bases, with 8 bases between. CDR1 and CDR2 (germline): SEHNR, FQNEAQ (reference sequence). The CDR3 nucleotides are TGTGCCAGCAGCTTATTAGAACGGACCCAGTACTTC. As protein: CASSLLERTQYF. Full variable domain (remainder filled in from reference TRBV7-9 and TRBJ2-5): DTGVSQNPRHKITKRGQNVTFRCDPISEHNRLYWYRQTLGQGPEFLTYFQNEAQLEKSRLLSDRFSAERPKGSFSTLEIQRTEQGDSAMYLCASSLLERTQYFGPGTRLLVL.

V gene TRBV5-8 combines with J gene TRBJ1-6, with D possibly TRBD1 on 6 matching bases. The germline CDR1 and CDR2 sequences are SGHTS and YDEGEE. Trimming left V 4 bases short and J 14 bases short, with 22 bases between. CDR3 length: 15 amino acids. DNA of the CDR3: TGTGCCAGCAGCCGAAGGACAGCCCTTTATCTCACCCTCCACTTT. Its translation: CASSRRTALYLTLHF.

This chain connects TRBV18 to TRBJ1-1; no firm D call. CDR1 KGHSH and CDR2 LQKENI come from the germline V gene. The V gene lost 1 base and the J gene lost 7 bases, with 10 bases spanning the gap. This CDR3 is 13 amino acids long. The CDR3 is CASSPRESLEAFF. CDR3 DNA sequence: TGTGCCAGCTCACCACGCGAATCACTTGAAGCTTTCTTT.

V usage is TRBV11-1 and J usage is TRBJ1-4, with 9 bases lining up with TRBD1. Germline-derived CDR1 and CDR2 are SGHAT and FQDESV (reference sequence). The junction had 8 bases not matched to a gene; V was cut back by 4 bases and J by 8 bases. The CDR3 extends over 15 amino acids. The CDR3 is CASSSAGQGAEKLFF. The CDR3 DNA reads TGTGCCAGCAGCTCCGCGGGACAGGGAGCGGAAAAACTGTTTTTT.

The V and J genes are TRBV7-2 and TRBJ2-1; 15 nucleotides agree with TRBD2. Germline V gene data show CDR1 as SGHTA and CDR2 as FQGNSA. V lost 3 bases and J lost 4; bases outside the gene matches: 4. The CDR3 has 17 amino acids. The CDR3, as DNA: TGTGCCAGCAGCTTGAGGACTAGCGGGGGGGGATACAATGAGCAGTTCTTC. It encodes CASSLRTSGGGYNEQFF.

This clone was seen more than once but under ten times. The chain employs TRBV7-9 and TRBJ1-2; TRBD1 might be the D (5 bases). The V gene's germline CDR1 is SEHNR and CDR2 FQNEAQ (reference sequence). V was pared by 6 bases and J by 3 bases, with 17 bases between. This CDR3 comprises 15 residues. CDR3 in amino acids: CASSSPGFGDYGYTF. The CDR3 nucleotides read TGTGCCAGCAGTTCCCCAGGGTTCGGGGACTATGGCTACACCTTC.

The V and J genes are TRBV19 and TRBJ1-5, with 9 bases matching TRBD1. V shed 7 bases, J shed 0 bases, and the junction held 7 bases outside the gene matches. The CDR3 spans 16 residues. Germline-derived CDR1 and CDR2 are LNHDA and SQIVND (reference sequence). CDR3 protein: CASNRGQGVSNQPQHF. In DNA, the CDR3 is TGTGCCAGTAATAGGGGACAGGGAGTTAGCAATCAGCCCCAGCATTTT.

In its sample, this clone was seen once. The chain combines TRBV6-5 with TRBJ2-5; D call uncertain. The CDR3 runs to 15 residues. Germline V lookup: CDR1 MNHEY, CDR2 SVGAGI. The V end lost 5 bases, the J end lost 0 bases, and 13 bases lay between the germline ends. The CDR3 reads CASSPRGVYQETQYF. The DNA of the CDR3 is TGTGCCAGCAGTCCACGAGGCGTTTACCAAGAGACCCAGTACTTC.

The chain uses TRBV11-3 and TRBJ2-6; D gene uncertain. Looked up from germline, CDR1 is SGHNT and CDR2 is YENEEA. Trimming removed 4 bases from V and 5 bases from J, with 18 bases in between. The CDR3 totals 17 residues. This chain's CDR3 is CASSSLGRQSRANVLTF. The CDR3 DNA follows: TGTGCCAGCAGCTCGCTAGGTCGACAAAGTCGGGCCAACGTCCTGACTTTC. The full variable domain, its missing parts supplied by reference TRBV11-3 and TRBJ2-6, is EAGVVQSPRYKIIEKKQPVAFWCNPISGHNTLYWYLQNLGQGPELLIRYENEEAVDDSQLPKDRFSAERLKGVDSTLKIQPAELGDSAVYLCASSSLGRQSRANVLTFGAGSRLTVL.

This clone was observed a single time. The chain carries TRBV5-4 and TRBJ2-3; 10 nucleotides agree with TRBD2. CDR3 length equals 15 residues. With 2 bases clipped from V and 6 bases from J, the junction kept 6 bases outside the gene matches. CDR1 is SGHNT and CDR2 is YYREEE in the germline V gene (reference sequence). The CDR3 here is CASSFIAGGGDTQYF. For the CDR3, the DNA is TGTGCCAGCAGCTTTATAGCGGGAGGCGGGGATACGCAGTATTTT. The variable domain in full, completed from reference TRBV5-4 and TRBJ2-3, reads ETGVTQSPTHLIKTRGQQVTLRCSSQSGHNTVSWYQQALGQGPQFIFQYYREEENGRGNFPPRFSGLQFPNYSSELNVNALELDDSALYLCASSFIAGGGDTQYFGPGTRLTVL.

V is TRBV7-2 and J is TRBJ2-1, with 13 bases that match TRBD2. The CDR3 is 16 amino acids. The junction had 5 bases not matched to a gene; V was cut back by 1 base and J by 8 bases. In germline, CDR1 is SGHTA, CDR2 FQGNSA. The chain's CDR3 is CASSLGLAGGRDEQFF. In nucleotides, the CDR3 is TGTGCCAGCAGCTTAGGACTAGCGGGAGGAAGAGATGAGCAGTTCTTC.

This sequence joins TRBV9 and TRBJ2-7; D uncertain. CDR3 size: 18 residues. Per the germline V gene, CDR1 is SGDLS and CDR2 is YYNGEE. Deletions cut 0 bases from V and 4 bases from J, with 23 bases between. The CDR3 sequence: CASSVGPSDGDQPYEQYF. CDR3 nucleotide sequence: TGTGCCAGCAGCGTAGGCCCCTCGGACGGAGACCAGCCGTACGAGCAGTACTTC.

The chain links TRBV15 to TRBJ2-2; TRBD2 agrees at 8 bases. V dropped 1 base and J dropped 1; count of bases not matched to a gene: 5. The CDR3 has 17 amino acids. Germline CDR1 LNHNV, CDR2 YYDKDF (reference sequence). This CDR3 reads CATSRASGSLNTGELFF. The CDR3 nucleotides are TGTGCCACCAGCAGAGCGAGCGGGAGTTTGAACACCGGGGAGCTGTTTTTT.